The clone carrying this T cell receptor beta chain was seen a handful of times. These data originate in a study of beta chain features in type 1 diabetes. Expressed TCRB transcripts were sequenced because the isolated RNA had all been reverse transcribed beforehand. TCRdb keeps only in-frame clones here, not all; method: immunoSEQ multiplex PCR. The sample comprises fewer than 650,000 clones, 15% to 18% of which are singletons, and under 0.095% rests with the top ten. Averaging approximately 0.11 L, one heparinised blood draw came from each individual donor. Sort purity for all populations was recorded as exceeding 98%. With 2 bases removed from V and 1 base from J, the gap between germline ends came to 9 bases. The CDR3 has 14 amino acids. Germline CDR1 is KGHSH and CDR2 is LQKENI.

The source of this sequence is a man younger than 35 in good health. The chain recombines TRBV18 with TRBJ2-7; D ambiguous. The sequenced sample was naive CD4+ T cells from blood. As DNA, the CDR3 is TGTGCCAGCTCACCAGGGCTTCTATCCTACGAGCAGTACTTC. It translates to CASSPGLLSYEQYF. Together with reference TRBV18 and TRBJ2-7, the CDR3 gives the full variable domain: NAGVMQNPRHLVRRRGQEARLRCSPMKGHSHVYWYRQLPEEGLKFMVYLQKENIIDESGMPKERFSAEFPKEGPSILRIQQVVRGDSAAYFCASSPGLLSYEQYFGPGTRLTVT.